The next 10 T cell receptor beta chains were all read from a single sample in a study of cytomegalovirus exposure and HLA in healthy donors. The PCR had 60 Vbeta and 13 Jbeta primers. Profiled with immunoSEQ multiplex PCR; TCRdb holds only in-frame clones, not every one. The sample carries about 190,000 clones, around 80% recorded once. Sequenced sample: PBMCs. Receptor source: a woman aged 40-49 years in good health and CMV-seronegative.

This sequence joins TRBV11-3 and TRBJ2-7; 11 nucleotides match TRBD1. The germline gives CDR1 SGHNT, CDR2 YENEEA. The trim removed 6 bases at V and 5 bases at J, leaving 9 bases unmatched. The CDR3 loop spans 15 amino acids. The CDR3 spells CASRSPGQGGNEQYF. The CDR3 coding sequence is TGTGCCAGCAGATCGCCGGGACAGGGGGGCAACGAGCAGTACTTC.

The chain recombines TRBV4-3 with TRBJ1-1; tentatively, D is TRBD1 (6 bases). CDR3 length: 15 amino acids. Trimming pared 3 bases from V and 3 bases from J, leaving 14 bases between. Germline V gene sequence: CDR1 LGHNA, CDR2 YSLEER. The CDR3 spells CASSHATGIDTEAFF. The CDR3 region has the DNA TGCGCCAGCAGCCACGCAACAGGGATCGACACTGAAGCTTTCTTT.

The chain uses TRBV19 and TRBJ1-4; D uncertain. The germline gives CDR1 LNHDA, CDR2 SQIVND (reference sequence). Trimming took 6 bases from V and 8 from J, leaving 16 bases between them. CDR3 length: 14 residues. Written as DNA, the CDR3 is TGTGCCAGTAGCGAGCCGGGGTGGGGAGAAAAACTGTTTTTT. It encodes CASSEPGWGEKLFF.

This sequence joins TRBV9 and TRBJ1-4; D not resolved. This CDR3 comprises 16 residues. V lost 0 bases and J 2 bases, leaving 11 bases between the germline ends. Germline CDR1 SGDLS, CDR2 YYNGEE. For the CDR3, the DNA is TGTGCCAGCAGCGTAGGGGCAGCTGCCACTAATGAAAAACTGTTTTTT. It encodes CASSVGAAATNEKLFF.

This CDR3 reads CASSFGGYYGYTF. The CDR3 nucleotides are TGTGCCAGCAGCTTCGGGGGATACTATGGCTACACCTTC. The chain combines TRBV5-4 with TRBJ1-2, with a tentative D call TRBD1 (5 bases). Trimming removed 2 bases at V and 3 bases at J, with 8 bases between. Germline assignment: CDR1 SGHNT and CDR2 YYREEE (reference sequence). The CDR3 has 13 amino acids. Based on the CDR3 plus reference TRBV5-4 and TRBJ1-2, the full variable domain is ETGVTQSPTHLIKTRGQQVTLRCSSQSGHNTVSWYQQALGQGPQFIFQYYREEENGRGNFPPRFSGLQFPNYSSELNVNALELDDSALYLCASSFGGYYGYTFGSGTRLTVV.

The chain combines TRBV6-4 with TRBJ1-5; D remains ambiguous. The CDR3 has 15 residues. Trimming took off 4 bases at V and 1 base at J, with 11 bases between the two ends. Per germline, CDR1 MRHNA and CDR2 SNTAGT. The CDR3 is CASSVFFGSNQPQHF. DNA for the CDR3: TGTGCCAGCAGTGTTTTTTTCGGGAGCAATCAGCCCCAGCATTTT.

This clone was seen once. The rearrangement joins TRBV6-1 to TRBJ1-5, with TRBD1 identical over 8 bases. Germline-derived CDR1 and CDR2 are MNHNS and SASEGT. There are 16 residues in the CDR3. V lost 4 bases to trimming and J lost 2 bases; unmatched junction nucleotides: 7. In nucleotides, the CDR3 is TGTGCCAGCAGTGCTCACGGGACAGGCCGCAATCAGCCCCAGCATTTT. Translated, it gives CASSAHGTGRNQPQHF.

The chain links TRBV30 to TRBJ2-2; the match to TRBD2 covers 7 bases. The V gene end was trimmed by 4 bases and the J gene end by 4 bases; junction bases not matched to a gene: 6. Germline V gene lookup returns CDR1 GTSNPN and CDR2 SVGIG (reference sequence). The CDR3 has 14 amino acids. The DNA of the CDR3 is TGTGCCTGGAACCGCGGGAGAGTCACCGGGGAGCTGTTTTTT. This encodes CAWNRGRVTGELFF.

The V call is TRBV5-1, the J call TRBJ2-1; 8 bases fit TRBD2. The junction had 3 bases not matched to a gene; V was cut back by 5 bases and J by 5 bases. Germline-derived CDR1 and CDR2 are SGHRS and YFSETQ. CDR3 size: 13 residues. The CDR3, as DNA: TGCGCCAGCAGTCTAGCGGGCGACAATGAGCAGTTCTTC. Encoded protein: CASSLAGDNEQFF. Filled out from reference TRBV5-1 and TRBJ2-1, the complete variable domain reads KAGVTQTPRYLIKTRGQQVTLSCSPISGHRSVSWYQQTPGQGLQFLFEYFSETQRNKGNFPGRFSGRQFSNSRSEMNVSTLELGDSALYLCASSLAGDNEQFFGPGTRLTVL.

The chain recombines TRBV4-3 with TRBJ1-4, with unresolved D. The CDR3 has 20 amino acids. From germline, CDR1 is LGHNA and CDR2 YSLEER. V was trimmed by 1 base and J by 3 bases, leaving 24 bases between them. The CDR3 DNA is TGCGCCAGCAGCCAAGGAGGTTTCTGGAGGGAGATTGCGGCTAATGAAAAACTGTTTTTT. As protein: CASSQGGFWREIAANEKLFF.